These 9 T cell receptor beta chains share one sample of origin, sequenced in a study of neurological immune-mediated disorders. TCRdb re-analysed the 5' RACE reads in MiXCR, keeping a single row per CDR3 protein. This table has some 60,000 distinct CDR3 sequences, 4% to 6% appearing once. Material: PBMCs. These receptors were collected from a woman aged 45 to 65 with multiple sclerosis.

This clonotype has a handful of counts. The chain couples TRBV27 to TRBJ2-7; the D is unclear. The V and J ends lost 4 bases and 6 bases respectively, with 13 bases between them. The germline gives CDR1 MNHEY, CDR2 SMNVEV (reference sequence). The CDR3 is 13 residues long. The CDR3 region is CASSWVPRREQYF. CDR3 DNA: TGTGCCAGCAGTTGGGTCCCCCGGCGCGAGCAGTACTTC.

Many counts were recorded for this clonotype. This chain links TRBV12-3 or TRBV12-4 with TRBJ2-7; 14 nucleotides line up with TRBD2. There are 14 residues in the CDR3. Unmatched junction bases numbered 3, after V lost 5 bases and J lost 6 bases. CDR3 nucleotides: TGTGCCAGCAGTATCGGACTAGCGGGGGGCGAGCAGTACTTC. This codes for CASSIGLAGGEQYF.

This clonotype has at least ten counts. The J gene is TRBJ1-1, the V gene TRBV27; D not resolved. Trimming took off 8 bases at V and 7 bases at J, with 11 bases between the two ends. Germline CDR1 MNHEY, CDR2 SMNVEV (reference sequence). The CDR3 has 11 amino acids. CDR3 coding DNA: TGTGCCAGCGGGCGTGGAAGTGAAGCTTTCTTT. This encodes CASGRGSEAFF.

This clonotype was counted many times. The rearrangement joins TRBV4-1 to TRBJ2-5; a weak D match, TRBD2 (7 bases). This CDR3 region has 17 residues. V dropped 1 base and J dropped 2 bases, with 17 bases sitting between them. CDR1 MGHRA and CDR2 YSYEKL come from the germline V gene. The CDR3 nucleotides are TGCGCCAGCAGCCAAGGTCGGGGGGCGACCATACAAGAGACCCAGTACTTC. Translated, it gives CASSQGRGATIQETQYF.

There are many counts of this clonotype. CDR3 coding DNA: TGTGCCAGCAGTTTATCGTTGGGGGGCGGTCAGCCCCAGCATTTT. It is translated as CASSLSLGGGQPQHF. The V and J genes are TRBV27 and TRBJ1-5, with D maybe TRBD1 (6 bases). CDR3 length equals 15 residues. V lost 0 bases and J lost 6, with 12 bases in between. Germline V gene sequence: CDR1 MNHEY, CDR2 SMNVEV (reference sequence).

This clonotype was counted many times. J is TRBJ1-5 and V is TRBV15; 8 nucleotides align to TRBD1. The CDR3 extends over 14 amino acids. CDR1 and CDR2 (germline): LNHNV, YYDKDF (reference sequence). Trimming took 4 bases from V and 2 from J; bases not matched to a gene: 1. This CDR3 is CATSKTGGNQPQHF. In DNA form, the CDR3 reads TGTGCCACCAGCAAGACAGGGGGCAATCAGCCCCAGCATTTT.

The chain carries TRBV7-2 and TRBJ2-1, with a possible D match to TRBD2 (5 bases). This CDR3 contains 14 residues. Germline V gene data show CDR1 as SGHTA and CDR2 as FQGNSA. The germline V and J ends were trimmed by 7 bases and 3 bases, with 13 bases remaining between them. CDR3 residues: CASTPFGNYNEQFF. The CDR3 DNA sequence: TGTGCCAGCACCCCTTTCGGGAACTACAATGAGCAGTTCTTC.

This chain links TRBV5-1 with TRBJ1-2; unclear D gene. Germline assignment: CDR1 SGHRS and CDR2 YFSETQ. The V end was cut by 4 bases, the J end by 2 bases, with 12 bases between. The length of the CDR3 is 14 residues. The CDR3 nucleotides read TGCGCCAGCAGCGATAATGACGGGAACTATGGCTACACCTTC. This encodes CASSDNDGNYGYTF.

The V and J genes are TRBV20-1 and TRBJ2-7; D is perhaps TRBD2 (5 bases). CDR3 size: 14 residues. V lost 0 bases and J 0 bases, leaving 9 bases between the germline ends. Germline CDR1 is DFQATT and CDR2 is SNEGSKA (reference sequence). DNA for the CDR3: TGCAGTGCTAGAGATCCGGGGAGCTCCTACGAGCAGTACTTC. This encodes CSARDPGSSYEQYF.